This TCR beta chain is drawn from a study of blood T cell repertoires in COVID-19. Study information: Both acute and convalescent COVID-19 samples were obtained from the United States, Italy and Spain. Sample material is recorded as cDNA or gDNA derived from T cells, B-cell-depleted T cells, or PBMCs.

Trimming stripped 4 bases from V and 5 bases from J, with 13 bases between. The CDR3 contains 14 residues. Germline lookup yields CDR1 MNHEY and CDR2 SMNVEV (reference sequence). Per the study methods: Reference gene primer amplification yielded estimated nucleated cell counts. Data came from immunoSEQ multiplex PCR; TCRdb stores just in-frame clones and leaves some out. V, J and clone size reflect that table, while D and trimming were determined from the DNA. The sample carries fewer than 200,000 clones, about three quarters recorded once. The chain has TRBV27 and TRBJ2-3; D is undetermined. The clonotype was recovered from a woman in her 70s with acute or convalescent COVID-19. The specimen was peripheral blood. CDR3 protein: CASSSPSLRDTQYF. CDR3 bases: TGTGCCAGCAGTTCTCCCTCACTCCGAGATACGCAGTATTTT.